This is a list of T cell receptor beta chains from one sample in a study of T cell repertoires in cytomegalovirus infection. TCRdb recomputed calls from the reads with MiXCR, one row per CDR3 protein. The sample yields some 400,000 distinct CDR3 sequences, roughly 20% seen once. The source material was PBMCs. The receptors stem from a human donor in good health (CMV status not recorded). Some clones in this sample may be carry-over from other donors' samples. CDR3s include the opening cysteine and the closing phenylalanine or tryptophan. Fields, in order: CDR3 length, D gene, V gene, J gene, clone size, CDR3 DNA, CDR3 protein. The D gene is left open where the match is weak. Rows may omit the clone size; those that give it use once, few, many or a size class.

length: 14
D: TRBD2
V: TRBV20-1
J: TRBJ2-7
size: -
DNA: TGCAGTGCTTACTCTCCGGGGGGCTCCTACGAGCAGTACTTC
CDR3: CSAYSPGGSYEQYF

length: 14
D: TRBD1
V: TRBV6-6
J: TRBJ2-7
size: -
DNA: TGTGCCAGCAGTTACTCTGACAGGGTTTACGAGCAGTACTTC
CDR3: CASSYSDRVYEQYF

length: 12
D: TRBD2
V: TRBV6-2/TRBV6-3
J: TRBJ2-1
size: -
DNA: TGTGCCAGCAGTAGGACTAGCCGAGAGCAGTTCTTC
CDR3: CASSRTSREQFF

length: 15
D: -
V: TRBV16
J: TRBJ1-1
size: -
DNA: TGTGCCAGCAGCCAATGGATCAGTGGGGGGACTGAAGCTTTCTTT
CDR3: CASSQWISGGTEAFF

length: 11
D: -
V: TRBV7-6
J: TRBJ2-2
size: few
DNA: TGTGCCACTTCAGGGCCCGGGGAGCTGTTTTTT
CDR3: CATSGPGELFF

length: 16
D: -
V: TRBV6-6
J: TRBJ1-6
size: many
DNA: TGTGCCAGCAGTTACTCGAGCACAGGGCTCAATTCACCCCTCCACTTT
CDR3: CASSYSSTGLNSPLHF

length: 13
D: -
V: TRBV12-3/TRBV12-4
J: TRBJ2-7
size: -
DNA: TGTGCCAGCAGTTTTCAAGTCTCCTACGAGCAGTACTTC
CDR3: CASSFQVSYEQYF

length: 15
D: -
V: TRBV18
J: TRBJ2-6
size: -
DNA: TGTGCCAGCTCATACACCCGGGATGGGGCCAACGTCCTGACTTTC
CDR3: CASSYTRDGANVLTF

length: 16
D: TRBD2
V: TRBV7-9
J: TRBJ2-1
size: -
DNA: TGTGCCAGCAGCTTCCTGGGCGGGAGCAGGTACAATGAGCAGTTCTTC
CDR3: CASSFLGGSRYNEQFF

length: 14
D: -
V: TRBV25-1
J: TRBJ2-3
size: few
DNA: TGTGCCAGCAGTGTTAGGGGACGGGCAGATACGCAGTATTTT
CDR3: CASSVRGRADTQYF

length: 14
D: -
V: TRBV5-5
J: TRBJ1-1
size: -
DNA: TGTGCCAGCAGCTTAATAGCAGCCAACACTGAAGCTTTCTTT
CDR3: CASSLIAANTEAFF

length: 16
D: TRBD1
V: TRBV7-2
J: TRBJ1-2
size: many
DNA: TGTGCCAGCAGCTTAGGGTACGCGACAGGGAACAATGGCTACACCTTC
CDR3: CASSLGYATGNNGYTF

length: 11
D: -
V: TRBV2
J: TRBJ1-4
size: -
DNA: TGTGCCAGCAGTGCGGGTGAAAAACTGTTTTTT
CDR3: CASSAGEKLFF

length: 13
D: TRBD1
V: TRBV19
J: TRBJ2-3
size: many
DNA: TGTGCCAGCCGGGACAGGGGTGCAGATACGCAGTATTTT
CDR3: CASRDRGADTQYF

length: 13
D: -
V: TRBV7-2
J: TRBJ1-5
size: few
DNA: TGTGCCAGCAGCTCCAGACGCAATCAGCCCCAGCATTTT
CDR3: CASSSRRNQPQHF

length: 16
D: -
V: TRBV7-6
J: TRBJ2-2
size: many
DNA: TGTGCCAGCAGCTCGAGGGACGGCGCGAACACCGGGGAGCTGTTTTTT
CDR3: CASSSRDGANTGELFF

length: 14
D: -
V: TRBV2
J: TRBJ1-1
size: few
DNA: TGTGCCAGCAGCGTGATACCCGTGGACAGTGCAGCTTTCTTT
CDR3: CASSVIPVDSAAFF

length: 14
D: -
V: TRBV7-6
J: TRBJ1-1
size: few
DNA: TGTGCCAGCAGCCAAAACAGGGCTAACACTGAAGCTTTCTTT
CDR3: CASSQNRANTEAFF

length: 14
D: -
V: TRBV11-2
J: TRBJ1-1
size: few
DNA: TGTGCCAGCAGCTTAAACCCTGGCCAGGGTGAAGCTTTCTTT
CDR3: CASSLNPGQGEAFF

length: 15
D: -
V: TRBV7-2
J: TRBJ2-7
size: many
DNA: TGTGCCAGCAGCCCAGGAATCGAAATAAGCTACGAGCAGTACTTC
CDR3: CASSPGIEISYEQYF

length: 14
D: TRBD2
V: TRBV7-9
J: TRBJ2-1
size: -
DNA: TGTGCCAGCCTAGCGGGAGTGGTGTACAATGAGCAGTTCTTC
CDR3: CASLAGVVYNEQFF

length: 16
D: -
V: TRBV4-3
J: TRBJ1-3
size: -
DNA: TGCGCCAGCAGCCAAGTGGCCGGTCAGGGAGTACGGTCCATATATTTT
CDR3: CASSQVAGQGVRSIYF

length: 13
D: -
V: TRBV10-3
J: TRBJ2-7
size: many
DNA: TGTGCCACCCGCAGGGACGTGGAATACGAGCAGTACTTC
CDR3: CATRRDVEYEQYF

length: 13
D: TRBD1
V: TRBV18
J: TRBJ1-5
size: -
DNA: TGTGCCAGCAGACAGGGGATCGATCAGCCCCAGCATTTT
CDR3: CASRQGIDQPQHF

length: 13
D: TRBD1
V: TRBV5-4
J: TRBJ2-1
size: few
DNA: TGTGCCAGCAGCTGGGACAGGTTGGTTGAGCAGTTCTTC
CDR3: CASSWDRLVEQFF

length: 14
D: -
V: TRBV6-2/TRBV6-3
J: TRBJ1-1
size: few
DNA: TGTGCCAGCATTACGGACGGAGTGAACACTGAAGCTTTCTTT
CDR3: CASITDGVNTEAFF

length: 19
D: -
V: TRBV20-1
J: TRBJ1-4
size: few
DNA: TGCAGTGCTAGACCTCCACCCGGCGGGACCGCCGCAACTAATGAAAAACTGTTTTTT
CDR3: CSARPPPGGTAATNEKLFF

length: 16
D: -
V: TRBV7-9
J: TRBJ2-1
size: many
DNA: TGTGCCAGCAGCCCGGCCATAGTGGGGCGCAAAAATGAGCAGTTCTTC
CDR3: CASSPAIVGRKNEQFF

length: 17
D: TRBD1
V: TRBV4-3
J: TRBJ1-4
size: few
DNA: TGCGCCAGCAGCCCCGGGGGACAGAGAACAACTAATGAAAAACTGTTTTTT
CDR3: CASSPGGQRTTNEKLFF

length: 15
D: -
V: TRBV6-5
J: TRBJ1-2
size: -
DNA: TGTGCCAGCAGTTACTCTTACGGCAGGGCAGCAGTCTACACCTTC
CDR3: CASSYSYGRAAVYTF

length: 16
D: TRBD2
V: TRBV6-2/TRBV6-3
J: TRBJ2-1
size: many
DNA: TGTGCCAGCAGTAGTCGGGGGGGGAACTCCTACAATGAGCAGTTCTTC
CDR3: CASSSRGGNSYNEQFF

length: 16
D: -
V: TRBV28
J: TRBJ1-3
size: once
DNA: TGTGCCAGCAGTCAAATGTGGCAGAGGACTGGAAACACCATATATTTT
CDR3: CASSQMWQRTGNTIYF

length: 14
D: -
V: TRBV2
J: TRBJ2-3
size: many
DNA: TGTGCCACGTCAATCGGGGTACATACAGATACGCAGTATTTT
CDR3: CATSIGVHTDTQYF

length: 11
D: -
V: TRBV20-1
J: TRBJ1-3
size: -
DNA: TGCAGTGCTAGAACTGGAAACACCATATATTTT
CDR3: CSARTGNTIYF

length: 13
D: -
V: TRBV10-2
J: TRBJ2-5
size: many
DNA: TGCGCCAGCAGTGGAGGGGCGGTGGAGACCCAGTACTTC
CDR3: CASSGGAVETQYF

length: 11
D: -
V: TRBV20-1
J: TRBJ1-1
size: -
DNA: TGCAGTGCTAGAGAGTACACTGAAGCTTTCTTT
CDR3: CSAREYTEAFF

length: 18
D: -
V: TRBV19
J: TRBJ1-3
size: -
DNA: TGTGCCAGTAGTATAGATCCCTGGACATTCTACTCTGGAAACACCATATATTTT
CDR3: CASSIDPWTFYSGNTIYF

length: 17
D: TRBD2
V: TRBV7-8
J: TRBJ2-3
size: many
DNA: TGTGCCAGCAGCTTACTTTGGCTAGCGGGGGAGAGGGATACGCAGTATTTT
CDR3: CASSLLWLAGERDTQYF

length: 12
D: -
V: TRBV2
J: TRBJ1-1
size: -
DNA: TGTGCCATCATGAAGGAGAACACTGAAGCTTTCTTT
CDR3: CAIMKENTEAFF

length: 21
D: TRBD2
V: TRBV7-2
J: TRBJ2-3
size: many
DNA: TGTGCCAGCAGCTTTGCCGCCACCGGGACTAGCGGGAGAAGTCCCACAGATACGCAGTATTTT
CDR3: CASSFAATGTSGRSPTDTQYF

length: 14
D: -
V: TRBV7-6
J: TRBJ2-2
size: many
DNA: TGTGCCAGCAGCCCACAGGTGAACACCGGGGAGCTGTTTTTT
CDR3: CASSPQVNTGELFF

length: 15
D: TRBD1
V: TRBV11-3
J: TRBJ2-7
size: few
DNA: TGTGCCAGCAGCCTGGGGACAGGGACGGTCAACGAGCAGTACTTC
CDR3: CASSLGTGTVNEQYF

length: 10
D: -
V: TRBV6-8
J: TRBJ1-2
size: -
DNA: TGTGCCGGTTACCAGGGAGGCTACACCTTC
CDR3: CAGYQGGYTF

length: 15
D: -
V: TRBV4-3
J: TRBJ2-5
size: many
DNA: TGCGCCAGCAGCCAAGATGTGAGTAGCGGAGAGACCCAGTACTTC
CDR3: CASSQDVSSGETQYF

length: 12
D: -
V: TRBV20-1
J: TRBJ1-1
size: few
DNA: TGCAGTGCTGGGGCCCTGAACACTGAAGCTTTCTTT
CDR3: CSAGALNTEAFF

length: 15
D: -
V: TRBV7-9
J: TRBJ2-3
size: few
DNA: TGTGCCAGCAGCTTTGGGCAGGGTGGGACAGATACGCAGTATTTT
CDR3: CASSFGQGGTDTQYF

length: 14
D: TRBD1
V: TRBV19
J: TRBJ2-5
size: many
DNA: TGTGCCAGTAGATCTACAGGGGGTCGAGAGACCCAGTACTTC
CDR3: CASRSTGGRETQYF

length: 18
D: TRBD1
V: TRBV10-3
J: TRBJ2-1
size: many
DNA: TGTGCCATCAGTGTAAGGACAGGGGAGGCTATTACCTACAATGAGCAGTTCTTC
CDR3: CAISVRTGEAITYNEQFF

length: 15
D: TRBD1
V: TRBV6-5
J: TRBJ2-7
size: few
DNA: TGTGCCAGCAGTTACGGCAGGGGGCGAGTAGACGAGCAGTACTTC
CDR3: CASSYGRGRVDEQYF

length: 17
D: TRBD1
V: TRBV10-3
J: TRBJ2-3
size: few
DNA: TGTGCCATCAGTGATAAGGGGGCGCAGGAGTCCACAGATACGCAGTATTTT
CDR3: CAISDKGAQESTDTQYF

length: 14
D: TRBD2
V: TRBV20-1
J: TRBJ2-3
size: -
DNA: TGCAGTGCTGCCTACGGGGGGGCAAGGGATACGCAGTATTTT
CDR3: CSAAYGGARDTQYF